Below are 10 T cell receptor beta chains sequenced from a single sample in a study of blood T cell repertoires in COVID-19. TCRdb keeps only in-frame clones here, not all; method: immunoSEQ multiplex PCR. The sample records roughly 32,000 clones, 88% being singletons. Sequenced material: peripheral blood. Receptor source: a human donor in a cohort sampled during active COVID-19.

The chain carries TRBV18 and TRBJ1-1; possibly TRBD1 for D (5 bases). Looked up from germline, CDR1 is KGHSH and CDR2 is LQKENI. Between the trimmed V and J ends, which lost 1 base and 3 bases, there was a span of 9 bases. This CDR3 comprises 14 residues. The CDR3, as DNA: TGTGCCAGCTCACCACGTCAGGGTGACACTGAAGCTTTCTTT. Protein: CASSPRQGDTEAFF. The full variable domain, with the rest looked up from reference TRBV18 and TRBJ1-1, is NAGVMQNPRHLVRRRGQEARLRCSPMKGHSHVYWYRQLPEEGLKFMVYLQKENIIDESGMPKERFSAEFPKEGPSILRIQQVVRGDSAAYFCASSPRQGDTEAFFGQGTRLTVV.

The chain joins TRBV3-1 (or the pseudogene TRBV3-2) to TRBJ2-2; 9 bases align to TRBD1. Germline CDR1 reads LGHDT; CDR2 reads YNNKEL (reference sequence). The V segment lost 2 bases and the J segment 3 bases; nucleotides outside the gene matches: 10. The length of the CDR3 is 18 residues. The CDR3 bases are TGTGCCAGCAGCCAACTTCCGGGACAGGGAATATACACCGGGGAGCTGTTTTTT. Protein sequence: CASSQLPGQGIYTGELFF.

The chain links TRBV12-5 to TRBJ1-1; D gene uncertain. Trimming took 1 base from V and 11 from J, leaving 14 bases between them. The CDR3 runs 13 residues. Germline V gene sequence: CDR1 LGHNT, CDR2 FRNRAP. The CDR3 protein is CASGLGLWEVAFF. The CDR3 DNA is TGTGCTAGTGGTTTGGGACTTTGGGAGGTTGCTTTCTTT.

The J gene is TRBJ2-3, the V gene TRBV6-5; 12 nucleotides agree with TRBD1. Germline loops: CDR1 MNHEY, CDR2 SVGAGI. CDR3 length: 15 amino acids. V trimming: 6 bases; J trimming: 11 bases; junction bases outside the gene matches: 12. Here the CDR3 DNA reads TGTGCCAGCAGGGGGGGACAGGGGGCTCCAGATCGGCAGTATTTT. Translating it yields CASRGGQGAPDRQYF.

The V and J genes are TRBV5-5 and TRBJ2-5; D is unresolved. The V end lost 0 bases, the J end lost 2 bases, and 8 bases lay between the germline ends. The CDR3 loop spans 14 amino acids. Looked up from germline, CDR1 is SGHKS and CDR2 is YYEKEE (reference sequence). CDR3 DNA: TGTGCCAGCAGCTTGGATGTCCGGCAAGAGACCCAGTACTTC. This gives the protein CASSLDVRQETQYF.

The J gene is TRBJ2-6, the V gene TRBV27, with 9 bases aligning to TRBD1. V lost 8 bases, J lost 13 bases, and 9 bases stayed unmatched. The CDR3 sequence is 13 residues long. Germline V CDR1 and CDR2: MNHEY, SMNVEV (reference sequence). Here the CDR3 DNA reads TGTGCCAGCTCCTCGGACAGGGGCGGGGTCCTGACTTTC. It is translated as CASSSDRGGVLTF.

The chain links TRBV3-1 (or the pseudogene TRBV3-2) to TRBJ2-5; 7 nucleotides align to TRBD1. This CDR3 has 23 amino acids. V lost 0 bases and J lost 1; bases outside the gene matches: 26. CDR1 is LGHDT, CDR2 YNNKEL, per germline (reference sequence). The chain's CDR3 is CASSQDLTGPVLAIPTIQETQYF. The CDR3, as DNA: TGTGCCAGCAGCCAAGACTTGACAGGGCCCGTCCTAGCTATTCCTACCATCCAAGAGACCCAGTACTTC.

This chain uses TRBV6-5 with TRBJ2-7; the match to TRBD1 covers 8 bases. Trimming cost V 6 bases and J 1 base; bases outside gene matches: 5. Germline V CDR1 and CDR2: MNHEY, SVGAGI. The CDR3 has 14 amino acids. CDR3 residues: CASSWTGPSYEQYF. The CDR3, as DNA: TGTGCCAGCAGCTGGACAGGGCCTTCCTACGAGCAGTACTTC.

The rearrangement uses TRBV12-3 or TRBV12-4 and TRBJ1-6; D unresolved. The CDR3 covers 13 residues. V was clipped by 7 bases and J by 8 bases, with 12 bases between them. This CDR3 reads CASTPGDYSPLHF. The CDR3 DNA reads TGTGCCAGCACCCCCGGCGACTATTCACCCCTCCACTTT.

The chain recombines TRBV30 with TRBJ2-7; TRBD1 aligns across 8 bases. CDR1 and CDR2 from the germline V gene are GTSNPN and SVGIG (reference sequence). The CDR3 totals 13 residues. V was pared by 5 bases and J by 4 bases, with 7 bases of the junction left unmatched. The CDR3 is CAWSWTGIYEQYF. The CDR3 nucleotides read TGTGCCTGGTCCTGGACAGGGATTTACGAGCAGTACTTC.